This T cell receptor (beta chain) was captured in a study of blood T cell repertoires in COVID-19. Looking at the study overall: Samples came from the United States, Italy and Spain, spanning acute and convalescent COVID-19. PBMCs, B-cell-depleted T cells, or T cells were the source of the cDNA or gDNA that made up the material.

This CDR3 has 15 amino acids. V was trimmed by 1 base and J by 2 bases, leaving 10 bases between them. The germline CDR1 and CDR2 sequences are LGHDT and YNNKEL (reference sequence). Per the original data handling: Researchers report that nucleated cell counts were estimated from reference gene primer amplification. Using immunoSEQ multiplex PCR, the repertoire was profiled, and TCRdb retains in-frame clones only, with some absent. The DNA was the basis for D and trimming; V, J and clone size are from that table. Of about 100,000 clones listed, more than 75% were seen once; the top ten hold 10% to 15%.

This TCR was recovered from a human donor in a cohort sampled during active COVID-19. Specimen: peripheral blood. The chain has TRBV3-1 (or the pseudogene TRBV3-2) and TRBJ2-3; unclear D gene. In DNA form, the CDR3 reads TGTGCCAGCAGCCAAGCCCGCGGCTACACAGATACGCAGTATTTT. It encodes CASSQARGYTDTQYF.